A single sample is the source of the 29 T cell receptor beta chains below, sequenced in a study of radiotherapy plus CTLA-4 blockade in lung cancer (dated by TCRdb to about 2018). The library came from the immunoSEQ multiplex PCR assay. TCRdb limited this immuneACCESS table to in-frame rearrangements with V and J called. A share of clones is missing; checked studies link under half to unresolved V genes, and the rest is unexplained. Within this sample are over 85,000 clones, with just over 85% of them counted one time only. Roughly 4.9% of the sample rests with the top ten. Source: peripheral blood, taken from a patient treated with radiotherapy plus ipilimumab. Receptors were obtained from a human donor with non-small cell lung cancer that progressed on radiotherapy plus ipilimumab.

The genes are TRBV18 and TRBJ1-5; D may be TRBD1 (5 bases). The CDR3 sequence is 14 residues long. The V end lost 2 bases, the J end lost 4 bases, and 9 bases lay between the germline ends. CDR1 is KGHSH, CDR2 LQKENI, per germline. Here the CDR3 DNA reads TGTGCCAGCTCACCAGTGGACAAAAATCAGCCCCAGCATTTT. It translates to CASSPVDKNQPQHF.

This chain joins TRBV19 and TRBJ2-5, with D tentatively TRBD2 (6 bases). The J call is uncertain, as TRBJ2-7 better fits the DNA end. Looked up from germline, CDR1 is LNHDA and CDR2 is SQIVND (reference sequence). The CDR3 has 15 amino acids. This CDR3 is CASSIAGTGPDEQYF. The DNA for the CDR3 is TGTGCCAGTAGTATCGCGGGGACCGGGCCTGACGAGCAGTACTTC.

The chain recombines TRBV2 with TRBJ2-2; no clear D. CDR3 length equals 17 residues. Germline lookup yields CDR1 SNHLY and CDR2 FYNNEI. V gave up 5 bases and J gave up 1 base, with 17 bases separating them. CDR3 residues: CASSYIRQGLNTGELFF. CDR3 coding DNA: TGTGCCAGCAGTTACATACGACAAGGGTTGAACACCGGGGAGCTGTTTTTT. The variable domain in full, with the rest retrieved from reference TRBV2 and TRBJ2-2, is EPEVTQTPSHQVTQMGQEVILRCVPISNHLYFYWYRQILGQKVEFLVSFYNNEISEKSEIFDDQFSVERPDGSNFTLKIRSTKLEDSAMYFCASSYIRQGLNTGELFFGEGSRLTVL.

The rearrangement links TRBV2 to TRBJ2-5, with 8 bases identical to TRBD2. The CDR3 contains 13 residues. With 8 bases clipped from V and 2 bases from J, the junction kept 4 bases outside the gene matches. Germline assignment: CDR1 SNHLY and CDR2 FYNNEI. The CDR3: CASQRENQETQYF. The CDR3 DNA reads TGTGCCAGCCAGCGGGAGAATCAAGAGACCCAGTACTTC.

The CDR3 bases are TGTGCCAGTAGTACGCAGGAGCGTAATGAAAAACTGTTTTTT. This sequence encodes CASSTQERNEKLFF. The J gene is TRBJ1-4, the V gene TRBV19; the D is unclear. The ends were cut back, 4 bases at V and 4 bases at J, with 10 bases in the middle. Germline values: CDR1 LNHDA, CDR2 SQIVND (reference sequence). The CDR3 totals 14 residues.

This clone showed up just a few times. This rearrangement joins TRBV29-1 to TRBJ1-1; D uncertain. CDR1 is SQVTM and CDR2 is ANQGSEA in the germline V gene. The CDR3 is 13 residues long. V lost 7 bases, J lost 0 bases, and 12 bases lay in between. In nucleotides, the CDR3 is TGCAGCGCTGATCCCCGTATGAACACTGAAGCTTTCTTT. It translates to CSADPRMNTEAFF.

The chain carries TRBV6-6 and TRBJ2-3; tentative D call: TRBD1 (5 bases). The CDR3 is made up of 15 amino acids. V gave up 5 bases and J gave up 0 bases, with 12 bases separating them. From germline, CDR1 is MNHNY and CDR2 SVGAGI (reference sequence). DNA of the CDR3: TGTGCCAGCAGTCCACAACAGGACAGCACAGATACGCAGTATTTT. This codes for CASSPQQDSTDTQYF.

This chain joins TRBV5-4 and TRBJ1-1, with TRBD1 as a possible D gene (6 bases). The CDR3 totals 14 residues. V shed 5 bases and J shed 0 bases, with 11 bases lying between them. Per germline, CDR1 SGHNT and CDR2 YYREEE (reference sequence). The CDR3: CASSLQGMNTEAFF. CDR3 bases: TGTGCCAGCAGTTTACAGGGAATGAACACTGAAGCTTTCTTT. The whole variable domain, remainder taken from reference TRBV5-4 and TRBJ1-1, is ETGVTQSPTHLIKTRGQQVTLRCSSQSGHNTVSWYQQALGQGPQFIFQYYREEENGRGNFPPRFSGLQFPNYSSELNVNALELDDSALYLCASSLQGMNTEAFFGQGTRLTVV.

The CDR3 loop reads CASTLRTAADEQYF. The CDR3 DNA is TGTGCCAGCACCCTCCGGACAGCGGCCGACGAGCAGTACTTC. V usage is TRBV2 and J usage is TRBJ2-7; possible D gene TRBD1, 6 bases. The germline V gene encodes CDR1 SNHLY and CDR2 FYNNEI. This CDR3 spans 14 amino acids. V dropped 7 bases and J dropped 5 bases, with 18 bases sitting between them. The full variable domain, its missing parts supplied by reference TRBV2 and TRBJ2-7, is EPEVTQTPSHQVTQMGQEVILRCVPISNHLYFYWYRQILGQKVEFLVSFYNNEISEKSEIFDDQFSVERPDGSNFTLKIRSTKLEDSAMYFCASTLRTAADEQYFGPGTRLTVT.

The V call is TRBV4-1, the J call TRBJ2-2; a possible D gene is TRBD1 (6 bases). Germline V gene lookup returns CDR1 MGHRA and CDR2 YSYEKL. The V and J ends lost 1 base and 2 bases respectively, with 11 bases between them. The CDR3 is 16 residues long. The CDR3 is CASSQVPGANTGELFF. In DNA, the CDR3 is TGCGCCAGCAGCCAAGTTCCAGGGGCTAACACCGGGGAGCTGTTTTTT.

The chain combines TRBV19 with TRBJ1-2; D not resolved. The germline V gene has CDR1 LNHDA and CDR2 SQIVND (reference sequence). V shed 9 bases and J shed 2 bases, with 13 bases lying between them. This CDR3 contains 13 residues. CDR3 protein: CASRRGENYGYTF. CDR3 sequence (DNA): TGTGCCAGCCGCCGCGGAGAAAACTATGGCTACACCTTC.

This chain connects TRBV5-1 to TRBJ2-6, with TRBD2 matching 14 bases. The germline V gene encodes CDR1 SGHRS and CDR2 YFSETQ. The CDR3 consists of 18 residues. The ends lost 4 bases at V and 1 base at J; junction bases unmatched: 4. Here the CDR3 reads CASSEGLAGASGANVLTF. CDR3 nucleotides: TGCGCCAGCAGCGAGGGACTAGCGGGAGCTTCTGGGGCCAACGTCCTGACTTTC. The variable domain in full, completed from reference TRBV5-1 and TRBJ2-6, reads KAGVTQTPRYLIKTRGQQVTLSCSPISGHRSVSWYQQTPGQGLQFLFEYFSETQRNKGNFPGRFSGRQFSNSRSEMNVSTLELGDSALYLCASSEGLAGASGANVLTFGAGSRLTVL.

This clone was observed a handful of times. The chain uses TRBV27 and TRBJ2-7; TRBD1 or TRBD2 may be the D gene (5 bases each). The V end was cut by 5 bases, the J end by 6 bases, with 17 bases between. Germline CDR1 reads MNHEY; CDR2 reads SMNVEV (reference sequence). This CDR3 is 14 amino acids long. The CDR3: CASSLGLGGGEQYF. The CDR3, as DNA: TGTGCCAGCAGTCTCGGACTGGGTGGGGGCGAGCAGTACTTC.

As DNA, the CDR3 is TGCGCCAGCAGCTTGGGCGGGTATGAGCAGTTCTTC. This translates into CASSLGGYEQFF. The chain employs TRBV5-1 and TRBJ2-1, with D possibly matching TRBD2 (5 bases). This CDR3 has 12 amino acids. Germline V CDR1 and CDR2: SGHRS, YFSETQ. The ends were cut back, 0 bases at V and 8 bases at J, with 6 bases in the middle.

The chain uses TRBV28 and TRBJ2-7; D gene uncertain. Germline CDR1 MDHEN, CDR2 SYDVKM. V was clipped by 6 bases and J by 2 bases, with 8 bases between them. The CDR3 extends over 12 amino acids. The CDR3 DNA is TGTGCCAGCAGCCGAAATACCTACGAGCAGTACTTC. It specifies CASSRNTYEQYF.

This rearrangement joins TRBV6-5 to TRBJ2-1, with 7 nucleotides matching TRBD2. Trimming cost V 0 bases and J 8 bases; bases outside gene matches: 7. The CDR3 is made up of 15 amino acids. Germline CDR1 reads MNHEY; CDR2 reads SVGAGI. The CDR3 protein is CASSYSQRGRDEQFF. CDR3 in DNA: TGTGCCAGCAGTTACTCCCAGCGGGGTCGGGATGAGCAGTTCTTC.

The chain combines TRBV7-2 with TRBJ2-7; the D gene is possibly TRBD1 (6 bases). CDR1 and CDR2 from the germline V gene are SGHTA and FQGNSA. V lost 3 bases, J lost 5 bases, and 11 bases lay in between. This CDR3 comprises 13 residues. CDR3 nucleotide sequence: TGTGCCAGCAGCTTGCGGAGGACAGACGAGCAGTACTTC. This gives the protein CASSLRRTDEQYF.

The chain recombines TRBV29-1 with TRBJ2-7, with 9 positions matching TRBD2. Germline V gene sequence: CDR1 SQVTM, CDR2 ANQGSEA. The CDR3 contains 12 residues. The CDR3 DNA is TGCGCGGTCCGTAGCGGGAGTTACGAGCAGTACTTC. Translation: CAVRSGSYEQYF.

The V gene is TRBV5-5, the J gene TRBJ1-3; a possible D gene is TRBD1 (6 bases). V shed 2 bases and J shed 4 bases, with 7 bases lying between them. Germline CDR1 SGHKS, CDR2 YYEKEE (reference sequence). The CDR3 is made up of 13 amino acids. The CDR3 sequence is CASSFGQGNTIYF. The CDR3 DNA reads as TGTGCCAGCAGCTTCGGACAGGGAAACACCATATATTTT.

The chain employs TRBV25-1 and TRBJ1-2; 10 bases fit TRBD1. The CDR3 length is 13 residues. CDR1 is MGHDK and CDR2 is SYGVNS in the germline V gene. V was pared by 5 bases and J by 8 bases, with 5 bases of the junction left unmatched. Here the CDR3 DNA reads TGTGCCAGCAGTAGACAGGGGGCGAACGGCTACACCTTC. It yields the protein CASSRQGANGYTF.

The rearrangement uses TRBV7-2 and TRBJ1-2, with D maybe TRBD1 (6 bases). The CDR3 is 13 amino acids. V lost 5 bases to trimming and J lost 1 base, with 8 bases between them. CDR1 and CDR2 from the germline V gene are SGHTA and FQGNSA. CDR3 DNA sequence: TGTGCCAGCAGCGCGGACAGTAACTATGGCTACACCTTC. As protein: CASSADSNYGYTF.

The V call is TRBV18, the J call TRBJ2-7; 7 bases line up with TRBD1. The CDR3 has 16 residues. V was pared by 1 base and J by 2 bases, with 8 bases of the junction left unmatched. Germline CDR1 reads KGHSH; CDR2 reads LQKENI. In DNA form, the CDR3 reads TGTGCCAGCTCACCACTGTCGACAGGGAACCCCTACGAGCAGTACTTC. Amino acid sequence: CASSPLSTGNPYEQYF.

This chain joins TRBV2 and TRBJ1-5; 10 nucleotides line up with TRBD1. The CDR3 loop spans 15 amino acids. V lost 6 bases and J lost 3; bases outside the gene matches: 5. Germline V gene sequence: CDR1 SNHLY, CDR2 FYNNEI. The CDR3 DNA is TGTGCCAGCAGGCGGGACAGGGGACTCAATCAGCCCCAGCATTTT. It yields the protein CASRRDRGLNQPQHF.

The chain links TRBV7-9 to TRBJ2-7; D uncertain. Germline assignment: CDR1 SEHNR and CDR2 FQNEAQ (reference sequence). Trimming shortened V by 2 bases and J by 1 base, and 12 bases separated the two germline ends. The CDR3 is made up of 15 amino acids. This chain's CDR3 is CASSLNGPKSYEQYF. CDR3 coding DNA: TGTGCCAGCAGCTTAAACGGTCCAAAATCCTACGAGCAGTACTTC.

J is TRBJ2-2 and V is TRBV27; no firm D call. CDR3 length: 15 amino acids. Deletions cut 7 bases from V and 3 bases from J, with 15 bases between. Germline V gives CDR1 MNHEY, CDR2 SMNVEV (reference sequence). CDR3 in amino acids: CASKFGVQDTGELFF. The CDR3 DNA reads as TGTGCCAGCAAATTTGGAGTTCAAGACACCGGGGAGCTGTTTTTT.

V gene TRBV7-3 combines with J gene TRBJ2-5, with D perhaps matching TRBD1 or TRBD2 (5 bases each). CDR3 length equals 15 residues. The V end lost 5 bases, the J end lost 3 bases, and 16 bases lay between the germline ends. Germline CDR1 SGHTA, CDR2 FQGTGA. CDR3 sequence reads: CASSLEPGAKETQYF. The CDR3 DNA reads TGTGCCAGCAGCCTAGAACCCGGGGCCAAAGAGACCCAGTACTTC.

V and J are TRBV7-3 and TRBJ2-5, with D uncertain. The CDR3 loop spans 13 amino acids. V lost 2 bases and J lost 3, with 7 bases in between. The germline V gene has CDR1 SGHTA and CDR2 FQGTGA. DNA for the CDR3: TGTGCCAGCAGCTTACGCAGAGAAGAGACCCAGTACTTC. Its translation is CASSLRREETQYF.

V is TRBV11-2 and J is TRBJ1-3; D remains unclear. This CDR3 contains 19 residues. The V end lost 0 bases, the J end lost 0 bases, and 18 bases lay between the germline ends. Germline CDR1 and CDR2: SGHAT and FQNNGV. DNA for the CDR3: TGTGCCAGCAGCTTAGATCGGCAGGCTCGGGCCCGCTCTGGAAACACCATATATTTT. Protein sequence: CASSLDRQARARSGNTIYF.

The chain couples TRBV19 to TRBJ2-1; TRBD1 or TRBD2 may be the D gene (5 bases each). V lost 3 bases and J lost 3, with 6 bases in between. Germline-derived CDR1 and CDR2 are LNHDA and SQIVND (reference sequence). This CDR3 comprises 13 residues. The CDR3 sequence is CASSMGVYNEQFF. The CDR3 DNA is TGTGCCAGTAGTATGGGGGTCTACAATGAGCAGTTCTTC.